This T cell receptor beta chain is drawn from a study of blood T cell repertoires in COVID-19. Study at large: Material from acute and convalescent COVID-19 was sourced from the United States, Italy and Spain. Nucleic acid was either cDNA or gDNA, and it came from T cells, B-cell-depleted T cells, or PBMCs.

Source study methods: From reference gene primer amplification, estimates of nucleated cell counts were derived. The protocol was immunoSEQ multiplex PCR, while the TCRdb copy is restricted to in-frame clones and leaves out a portion. V and J calls and clone size are given by that table; D and trimming were obtained from the DNA. The profile shows a few hundred thousand clones, more than 65% of them singletons. CDR3 length: 13 residues. The ends were cut back, 9 bases at V and 4 bases at J, with 12 bases in the middle. Germline V CDR1 and CDR2: MDHEN, SYDVKM. The V call is TRBV28, the J call TRBJ1-4; D is uncertain. Source material: peripheral blood. The sequence derives from a young woman with acute or convalescent COVID-19. The CDR3 region is CASSGSLNEKLFF. In DNA form, the CDR3 reads TGTGCCAGTTCGGGGTCCCTTAATGAAAAACTGTTTTTT. Combining the CDR3 with reference TRBV28 and TRBJ1-4 gives the whole variable domain DVKVTQSSRYLVKRTGEKVFLECVQDMDHENMFWYRQDPGLGLRLIYFSYDVKMKEKGDIPEGYSVSREKKERFSLILESASTNQTSMYLCASSGSLNEKLFFGSGTQLSVL.